This TCR beta chain was identified during a study of blood T cell repertoires in COVID-19. Clones were sequenced by immunoSEQ multiplex PCR, and TCRdb holds only the in-frame ones, with some missing. The data contain 200,000 to 250,000 clones, about 86% of them seen just once; the ten biggest clones take up about 1.5%. The CDR3 runs 14 residues. Germline CDR1 reads SGHNT; CDR2 reads YENEEA. V lost 4 bases, J lost 6 bases, and 5 bases stayed unmatched. The clonotype originates from a man aged 18 to 35 with active or convalescent COVID-19. J is TRBJ2-5 and V is TRBV11-3; 10 nucleotides line up with TRBD2. The source material was peripheral blood. The CDR3 DNA reads as TGTGCCAGCAGCTCCGGGACTAGCGCGAAGACCCAGTACTTC. Translation: CASSSGTSAKTQYF.